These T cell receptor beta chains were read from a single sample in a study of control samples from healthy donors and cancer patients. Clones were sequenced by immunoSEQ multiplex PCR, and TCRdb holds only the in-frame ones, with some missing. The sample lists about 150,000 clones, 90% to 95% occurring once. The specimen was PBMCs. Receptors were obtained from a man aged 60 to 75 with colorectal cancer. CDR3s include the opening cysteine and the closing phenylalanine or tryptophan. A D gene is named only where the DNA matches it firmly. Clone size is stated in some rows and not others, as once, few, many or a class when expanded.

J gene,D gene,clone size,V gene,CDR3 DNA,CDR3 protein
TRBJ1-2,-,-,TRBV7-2,TGTGCCAGCAGCCCCGAGGGGAGTTTTGGCTACACCTTC,CASSPEGSFGYTF
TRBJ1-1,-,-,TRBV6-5,TGTGCCACAAAATTGAGTTCCGTCACTGAAGCTTTCTTT,CATKLSSVTEAFF
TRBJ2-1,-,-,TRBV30,TGTGCCTGGGAGAGGGGGGAGCGGGAGCAGTTCTTC,CAWERGEREQFF
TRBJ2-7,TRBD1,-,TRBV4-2,TGTGCCAGCAGCCAAGATTCCCGTGACAGGGGTGCCTACGAGCAGTACTTC,CASSQDSRDRGAYEQYF
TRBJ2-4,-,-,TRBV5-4,TGTGCCAGCAGCTTGGGTACAGCCCGGACCAAAAACATTCAGTACTTC,CASSLGTARTKNIQYF
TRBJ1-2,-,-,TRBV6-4,TGTGCCAGCAGTGAAGGAGCCAGAAACTATGGCTACACCTTC,CASSEGARNYGYTF
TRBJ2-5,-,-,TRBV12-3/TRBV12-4,TGTGCCAGCAGTTTCTCTGAGACCCAGTACTTC,CASSFSETQYF
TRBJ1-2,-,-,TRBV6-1,TGTGCCAGCAGTGAAACAGTCGTGGGGGGAACTAACTATGGCTACACCTTC,CASSETVVGGTNYGYTF
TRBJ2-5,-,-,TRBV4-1,TGCGCCAGCAGCCAATTCCTTGACGGCCGGAAAGAGACCCAGTACTTC,CASSQFLDGRKETQYF
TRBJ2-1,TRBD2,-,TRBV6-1,TGTGCCAGCAGGGGCGGGGGTGAGCAGTTCTTC,CASRGGGEQFF
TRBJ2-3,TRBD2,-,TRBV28,TGTGCCAGCAGCTCCTCGAGCGGGGGGGCCTCAGGGAATACGCAGTATTTT,CASSSSSGGASGNTQYF
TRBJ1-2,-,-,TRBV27,TGTGCCAGCAGTTTACTGGGGGGGTACTATGGCTACACCTTC,CASSLLGGYYGYTF
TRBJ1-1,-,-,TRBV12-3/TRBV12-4,TGTGCCAGCAGTTTCCCCGGGGCCACTGAAGCTTTCTTT,CASSFPGATEAFF
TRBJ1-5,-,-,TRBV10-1,TGCGCCAGCAGTGAGTCTGGCTTGAGACAGGCCAATCAGCCCCAGCATTTT,CASSESGLRQANQPQHF
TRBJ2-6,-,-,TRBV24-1,TGTGCCACCAGCGTCGACAGTCCCTCGGGGGCCAACGTCCTGACTTTC,CATSVDSPSGANVLTF
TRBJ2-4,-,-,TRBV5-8,TGTGCCAGCAGCCCGGGTTTTGATTACGGGGTCGGGGCAAACATTCAGTACTTC,CASSPGFDYGVGANIQYF
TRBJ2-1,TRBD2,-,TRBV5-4,TGTGCCAGCAGCAGAGCGGGACTAGCGGCCCTAAATGAGCAGTTCTTC,CASSRAGLAALNEQFF
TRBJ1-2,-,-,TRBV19,TGTGCCAGTAGTATAGCAGATAACTATGGCTACACCTTC,CASSIADNYGYTF
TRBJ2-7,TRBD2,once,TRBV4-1,TGCGCCAGCAGACGAGACGGCGGGAGCCACGAGCAGTACTTC,CASRRDGGSHEQYF
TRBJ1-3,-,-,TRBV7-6,TGTGCCAGCAGCACCGGGCCGTCGAGCTCTGGAAACACCATATATTTT,CASSTGPSSSGNTIYF
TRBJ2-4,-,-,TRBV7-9,TGTGCCAGCAGCTTAGGGGGAACCGGGGCCCGTAGGGATGGCATTCAGTACTTC,CASSLGGTGARRDGIQYF
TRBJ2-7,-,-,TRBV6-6,TGTGCCAGCCGGCAGGACAGCTACTCCTACGAGCAGTACTTC,CASRQDSYSYEQYF
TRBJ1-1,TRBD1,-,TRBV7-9,TGTGCCAGCAGCCCGCCCTGGACAGGTAGGCCTGAAGCTTTCTTT,CASSPPWTGRPEAFF
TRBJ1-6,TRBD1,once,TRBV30,TGTGCCTGGAGATACCGGGACAGGGACCATTCACCCCTCCACTTT,CAWRYRDRDHSPLHF
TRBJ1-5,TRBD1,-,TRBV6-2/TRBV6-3,TGTGCCAGCAGCTCGGGACAGGGGCAGAGTCAGCCCCAGCATTTT,CASSSGQGQSQPQHF
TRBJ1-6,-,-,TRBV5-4,TGTGCCAGCAGCTTGGGCCAGGGGCTATTGAATTCACCCCTCCACTTT,CASSLGQGLLNSPLHF
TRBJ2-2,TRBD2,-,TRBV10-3,TGTGCCATCAGTGAAATTTCCCCGGGACTAGCGGGGAACACCGGGGAGCTGTTTTTT,CAISEISPGLAGNTGELFF
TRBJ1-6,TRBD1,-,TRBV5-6,TGTGCCAGCAGCCGGGGACAGGGGGCAGGTTCACCCCTCCACTTT,CASSRGQGAGSPLHF